The rows below give T cell receptor beta chains drawn from one sample of a study of blood T cell repertoires in COVID-19. Method: immunoSEQ multiplex PCR; TCRdb's copy keeps in-frame clones and lacks some. Of around 250,000 clones listed, about 89% are singletons. The sample taken for sequencing was PBMCs or T cells enriched from blood (not recorded which). Source of these receptors: a human donor in a cohort exposed to, infected with or recovered from COVID-19 (not recorded which). The donor label of this sample is uncertain. Each CDR3 is given with its conserved first and last residue. The D gene is left open where the match is weak. A row's size may be missing; if present it is once, few, many or a size class.

J: TRBJ2-6
D: .
size: .
V: TRBV12-5
CDR3: CASGLSGSGANVLTF
DNA: TGTGCTAGTGGTTTGTCGGGGTCTGGGGCCAACGTCCTGACTTTC

J: TRBJ2-5
D: .
size: .
V: TRBV3-1/TRBV3-2
CDR3: CASSQVGGGTQYF
DNA: TGTGCCAGCAGCCAAGTAGGAGGTGGGACCCAGTACTTC

J: TRBJ2-3
D: TRBD1
size: .
V: TRBV29-1
CDR3: CSVERSGGKDTQYF
DNA: TGCAGCGTTGAAAGGTCAGGGGGTAAGGATACGCAGTATTTT

J: TRBJ1-6
D: TRBD1
size: .
V: TRBV2
CDR3: CASIRGQGSNSPLHF
DNA: TGTGCCAGCATTCGAGGACAGGGGAGCAATTCACCCCTCCACTTT

J: TRBJ2-1
D: .
size: once
V: TRBV19
CDR3: CASSLRLEAYNEQFF
DNA: TGTGCCAGTAGTCTAAGACTAGAGGCCTACAATGAGCAGTTCTTC

J: TRBJ2-7
D: .
size: .
V: TRBV11-2
CDR3: CASSSLRDEQYF
DNA: TGTGCCAGCAGCTCCCTCAGGGACGAGCAGTACTTC

J: TRBJ2-7
D: .
size: .
V: TRBV11-2
CDR3: CASSLVLAGVEEQYF
DNA: TGTGCCAGCAGCTTAGTTTTAGCAGGGGTGGAGGAGCAGTACTTC

J: TRBJ1-1
D: .
size: .
V: TRBV5-1
CDR3: CASSPGHENTEAFF
DNA: TGCGCCAGCAGCCCGGGACACGAGAACACTGAAGCTTTCTTT

J: TRBJ2-5
D: TRBD2
size: .
V: TRBV29-1
CDR3: CSVEDWAGLAGQETQYF
DNA: TGCAGCGTTGAAGATTGGGCGGGACTAGCGGGCCAAGAGACCCAGTACTTC

J: TRBJ2-7
D: .
size: few
V: TRBV4-2
CDR3: CASSQDLVIAEGPGEQYF
DNA: TGTGCCAGCAGCCAAGATCTTGTCATAGCGGAAGGGCCTGGAGAGCAGTACTTC

J: TRBJ2-4
D: TRBD1
size: once
V: TRBV4-1
CDR3: CASSAPTGGGGIQYF
DNA: TGCGCCAGCAGCGCCCCGACAGGGGGTGGTGGCATTCAGTACTTC

J: TRBJ1-2
D: .
size: .
V: TRBV30
CDR3: CAWSGYGLTRGYTF
DNA: TGTGCCTGGAGTGGATACGGTCTCACGAGGGGCTACACCTTC

J: TRBJ2-5
D: .
size: .
V: TRBV5-1
CDR3: CASSLAAWQNGGAQYF
DNA: TGCGCCAGCAGCTTGGCCGCCTGGCAGAACGGCGGGGCCCAGTACTTC

J: TRBJ2-3
D: TRBD1
size: .
V: TRBV18
CDR3: CASSSGTGGSTDTQYF
DNA: TGTGCCAGCTCATCGGGGACAGGGGGCTCGACAGATACGCAGTATTTT

J: TRBJ2-2
D: TRBD2
size: .
V: TRBV4-1
CDR3: CASSQGGTSGHTGELFF
DNA: TGCGCCAGCAGCCAGGGAGGGACTAGCGGGCACACCGGGGAGCTGTTTTTT

J: TRBJ1-3
D: .
size: few
V: TRBV2
CDR3: CASEGLLGPGNTIYF
DNA: TGTGCCAGCGAAGGACTCCTAGGACCTGGAAACACCATATATTTT

J: TRBJ2-2
D: TRBD2
size: .
V: TRBV9
CDR3: CASSGPGLAANTGELFF
DNA: TGTGCCAGCAGCGGGCCCGGACTAGCGGCGAACACCGGGGAGCTGTTTTTT

J: TRBJ2-1
D: .
size: .
V: TRBV5-4
CDR3: CASTLDGGLEQFF
DNA: TGTGCCAGCACCCTTGACGGGGGGCTTGAGCAGTTCTTC

J: TRBJ2-3
D: .
size: once
V: TRBV4-2
CDR3: CASSQGTDDTDTQYF
DNA: TGTGCCAGCAGCCAAGGGACAGATGACACAGATACGCAGTATTTT

J: TRBJ2-7
D: TRBD1
size: .
V: TRBV18
CDR3: CASSLRSGTGGYEQYF
DNA: TGTGCCAGCTCACTTCGCTCCGGGACAGGGGGCTACGAGCAGTACTTC

J: TRBJ1-5
D: .
size: .
V: TRBV2
CDR3: CASSEPGGVGNQPQHF
DNA: TGTGCCAGCAGTGAACCGGGGGGGGTCGGCAATCAGCCCCAGCATTTT

J: TRBJ2-1
D: TRBD2
size: .
V: TRBV12-5
CDR3: CASLTSGGFYNEQFF
DNA: TGTGCTAGTCTGACTAGCGGGGGGTTTTACAATGAGCAGTTCTTC

J: TRBJ2-2
D: TRBD2
size: .
V: TRBV6-2/TRBV6-3
CDR3: CASSYWGLAGDTGELFF
DNA: TGTGCCAGCAGTTACTGGGGACTAGCGGGGGACACCGGGGAGCTGTTTTTT

J: TRBJ2-5
D: TRBD1
size: .
V: TRBV4-1
CDR3: CASSLAGTAKETQYF
DNA: TGCGCCAGCAGCCTAGCCGGGACAGCTAAAGAGACCCAGTACTTC

J: TRBJ2-1
D: TRBD2
size: .
V: TRBV24-1
CDR3: CATSRGGLAGGHNEQFF
DNA: TGTGCCACCAGCCGGGGTGGTCTAGCGGGGGGTCACAATGAGCAGTTCTTC

J: TRBJ1-4
D: TRBD1
size: .
V: TRBV19
CDR3: CASGQGQGALGEKLFF
DNA: TGTGCCAGTGGCCAGGGACAGGGGGCACTGGGAGAAAAACTGTTTTTT

J: TRBJ2-1
D: .
size: .
V: TRBV27
CDR3: CASSLRGFYEQFF
DNA: TGTGCCAGCAGTTTAAGGGGGTTCTATGAGCAGTTCTTC

J: TRBJ1-1
D: TRBD1
size: .
V: TRBV16
CDR3: CASRKGGDGTEAFF
DNA: TGTGCCAGCAGAAAAGGGGGCGATGGGACTGAAGCTTTCTTT

J: TRBJ1-2
D: .
size: once
V: TRBV28
CDR3: CASSFLFGGDGYTF
DNA: TGTGCCAGCAGTTTTTTATTCGGGGGGGATGGCTACACCTTC

J: TRBJ2-7
D: TRBD1
size: once
V: TRBV18
CDR3: CASSPIPGQGGYEQYF
DNA: TGTGCCAGCTCACCTATACCGGGACAGGGGGGATACGAGCAGTACTTC

J: TRBJ1-1
D: TRBD1
size: .
V: TRBV7-9
CDR3: CASSSSTGGSTVHAFF
DNA: TGTGCCAGCAGCTCCTCGACAGGGGGCTCAACGGTACACGCTTTCTTT

J: TRBJ2-2
D: .
size: .
V: TRBV18
CDR3: CASSQGGTGELFF
DNA: TGTGCCAGCTCCCAGGGGGGCACCGGGGAGCTGTTTTTT

J: TRBJ1-6
D: .
size: .
V: TRBV18
CDR3: CASSQGGDSYNSPLHF
DNA: TGTGCCAGCTCCCAAGGCGGGGACTCCTATAATTCACCCCTCCACTTT

J: TRBJ2-7
D: TRBD1
size: once
V: TRBV27
CDR3: CASSPIVTRDRDYEQYF
DNA: TGTGCCAGCAGCCCCATAGTAACCCGGGACAGGGACTACGAGCAGTACTTC

J: TRBJ2-3
D: TRBD2
size: .
V: TRBV11-2
CDR3: CALTTSGGYTDTQYF
DNA: TGTGCCCTCACGACGAGCGGGGGGTATACAGATACGCAGTATTTT

J: TRBJ1-3
D: TRBD1
size: .
V: TRBV6-6
CDR3: CASSPGTGGAWGFGNTIYF
DNA: TGTGCCAGCAGTCCCGGGACAGGGGGCGCTTGGGGATTTGGAAACACCATATATTTT

J: TRBJ1-1
D: TRBD1
size: once
V: TRBV7-2
CDR3: CASSPRQGMGTEAFF
DNA: TGTGCCAGCAGCCCTCGACAGGGGATGGGCACTGAAGCTTTCTTT

J: TRBJ1-6
D: .
size: .
V: TRBV23-1
CDR3: CASSQNYASSYNSPLHF
DNA: TGCGCCAGCAGTCAAAATTACGCGAGCTCCTATAATTCACCCCTCCACTTT

J: TRBJ2-1
D: TRBD1
size: few
V: TRBV2
CDR3: CANNLLPAIPGQAPYNEQFF
DNA: TGTGCCAACAACTTACTTCCCGCGATTCCGGGACAGGCCCCCTACAATGAGCAGTTCTTC

J: TRBJ1-1
D: .
size: .
V: TRBV9
CDR3: CASSPQGLRNTEAFF
DNA: TGTGCCAGCAGCCCCCAGGGGTTAAGAAACACTGAAGCTTTCTTT

J: TRBJ1-6
D: TRBD1
size: .
V: TRBV6-5
CDR3: CASIVGDRGGSPLHF
DNA: TGTGCCAGCATAGTAGGGGACAGGGGGGGATCACCCCTCCACTTT